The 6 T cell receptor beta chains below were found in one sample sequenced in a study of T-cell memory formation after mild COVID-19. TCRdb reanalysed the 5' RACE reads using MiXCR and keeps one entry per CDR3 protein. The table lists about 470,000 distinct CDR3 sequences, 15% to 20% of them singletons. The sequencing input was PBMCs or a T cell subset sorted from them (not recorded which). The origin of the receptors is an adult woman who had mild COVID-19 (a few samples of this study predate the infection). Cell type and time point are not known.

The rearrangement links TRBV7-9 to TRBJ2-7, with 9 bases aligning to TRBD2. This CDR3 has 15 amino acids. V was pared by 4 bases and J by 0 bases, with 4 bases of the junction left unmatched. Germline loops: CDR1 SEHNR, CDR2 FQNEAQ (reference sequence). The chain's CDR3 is CASSYLSGGSYEQYF. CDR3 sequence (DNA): TGTGCCAGCAGCTACCTTAGCGGGGGCTCCTACGAGCAGTACTTC.

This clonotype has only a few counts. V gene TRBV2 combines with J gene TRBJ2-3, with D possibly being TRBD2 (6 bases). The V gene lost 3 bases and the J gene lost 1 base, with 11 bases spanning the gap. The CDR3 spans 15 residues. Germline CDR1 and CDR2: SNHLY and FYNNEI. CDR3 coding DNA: TGTGCCAGCAGTGAGAGCAGGGAGGGCACAGATACGCAGTATTTT. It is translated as CASSESREGTDTQYF.

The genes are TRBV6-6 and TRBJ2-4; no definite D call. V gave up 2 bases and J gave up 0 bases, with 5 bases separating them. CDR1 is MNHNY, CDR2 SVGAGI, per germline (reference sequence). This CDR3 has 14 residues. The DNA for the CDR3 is TGTGCCAGCAGTTACATGGAAGCCAAAAACATTCAGTACTTC. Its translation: CASSYMEAKNIQYF.

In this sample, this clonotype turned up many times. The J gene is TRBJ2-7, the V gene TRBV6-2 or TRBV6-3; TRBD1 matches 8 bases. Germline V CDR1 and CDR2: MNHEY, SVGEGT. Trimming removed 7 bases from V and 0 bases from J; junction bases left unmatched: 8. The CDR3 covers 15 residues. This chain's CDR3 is CASTVDGTGSYEQYF. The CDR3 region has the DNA TGTGCCAGCACCGTAGATGGGACAGGCTCCTACGAGCAGTACTTC.

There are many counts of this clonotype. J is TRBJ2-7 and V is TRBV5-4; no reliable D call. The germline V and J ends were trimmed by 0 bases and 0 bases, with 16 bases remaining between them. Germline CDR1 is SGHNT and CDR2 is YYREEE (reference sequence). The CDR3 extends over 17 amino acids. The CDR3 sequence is CASSLGGVGLLSYEQYF. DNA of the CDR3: TGTGCCAGCAGCTTGGGAGGCGTGGGCTTGCTCTCCTACGAGCAGTACTTC.

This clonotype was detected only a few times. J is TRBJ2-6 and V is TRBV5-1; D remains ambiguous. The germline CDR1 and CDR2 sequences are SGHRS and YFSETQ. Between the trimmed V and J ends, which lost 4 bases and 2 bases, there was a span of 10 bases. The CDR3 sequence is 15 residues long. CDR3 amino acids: CASSPTVAGANVLTF. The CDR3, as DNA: TGCGCCAGCAGCCCCACAGTTGCTGGGGCCAACGTCCTGACTTTC.